This TCR beta chain was profiled in a study of radiotherapy plus CTLA-4 blockade in lung cancer. Background on the study: The study recorded objective responses in around a sixth of patients and disease control in roughly 34%. Whole-study results and caveats: Blood-borne expansion of tumor-derived TCR clones followed radiotherapy plus ipilimumab.

The data were produced by immunoSEQ multiplex PCR, yet TCRdb's version contains in-frame clones alone and is incomplete. The repertoire includes some 49,000 clones, about 85% of them detected once, and around 30% sits in the top ten. Concerning this clone: Antigen: not known.

The CDR3 consists of 15 residues. Germline-derived CDR1 and CDR2 are SGHDN and FVKESK. After removal of 7 bases from V and 7 bases from J, the junction contained 11 bases not matched to a gene. The TCR comes from a human donor with non-small cell lung cancer whose response to radiotherapy plus ipilimumab could not be evaluated. This specimen consisted of peripheral blood, obtained from a patient treated with radiotherapy plus ipilimumab. The chain couples TRBV14 to TRBJ2-1; 9 nucleotides agree with TRBD1. CDR3 loop: CASTPGTGIFNEQFF. CDR3 DNA sequence: TGTGCCAGCACCCCTGGGACAGGGATCTTTAATGAGCAGTTCTTC.